Each of the 11 T cell receptor beta chains below was sequenced from the same sample in a study of blood T cell repertoires in COVID-19. Using immunoSEQ multiplex PCR, the repertoire was profiled, and TCRdb retains in-frame clones only, with some absent. Here the sample spans 140,000 or so clones, about four fifths being singletons. Sequencing input: peripheral blood. The source is a man in his 70s who had recovered from COVID-19.

The CDR3 here is CASSLRLAGGTFF. CDR3 sequence (DNA): TGTGCCAGCAGTTTGAGACTAGCGGGCGGTACGTTCTTC. This chain links TRBV27 with TRBJ2-1; 10 nucleotides align to TRBD2. V shed 3 bases and J 15 bases; nucleotides not matched to a gene: 8. The CDR3 covers 13 residues. Germline V lookup: CDR1 MNHEY, CDR2 SMNVEV (reference sequence).

This CDR3 is CATSRVSQGLTDTQYF. The CDR3 DNA reads TGTGCCACCAGCAGAGTCTCGCAGGGGTTGACAGATACGCAGTATTTT. The rearrangement links TRBV15 to TRBJ2-3, with D possibly TRBD1 on 6 matching bases. Germline-derived CDR1 and CDR2 are LNHNV and YYDKDF (reference sequence). The CDR3 is made up of 16 amino acids. V lost 1 base and J 3 bases, leaving 14 bases between the germline ends.

This rearrangement joins TRBV6-2 or TRBV6-3 to TRBJ2-7, with D possibly TRBD2 on 6 matching bases. The CDR3 sequence is 15 residues long. With 0 bases removed from V and 4 bases from J, the gap between germline ends came to 13 bases. Germline V lookup: CDR1 MNHEY, CDR2 SVGEGT. In DNA, the CDR3 is TGTGCCAGCAGTTACTCGACGGCAGGGAGGTACGAGCAGTACTTC. Its protein product is CASSYSTAGRYEQYF.

This clone has a handful of counts. The chain joins TRBV7-2 to TRBJ1-1, with D unresolved. Deletions cut 4 bases from V and 1 base from J, with 7 bases between. Germline assignment: CDR1 SGHTA and CDR2 FQGNSA. The CDR3 spans 13 residues. The CDR3 bases are TGTGCCAGCAGCTCAGGATGGAACACTGAAGCTTTCTTT. Protein product: CASSSGWNTEAFF. The full variable domain, with the rest looked up from reference TRBV7-2 and TRBJ1-1, is GAGVSQSPSNKVTEKGKDVELRCDPISGHTALYWYRQSLGQGLEFLIYFQGNSAPDKSGLPSDRFSAERTGGSVSTLTIQRTQQEDSAVYLCASSSGWNTEAFFGQGTRLTVV.

The chain couples TRBV4-1 to TRBJ2-5, with 9 nucleotides matching TRBD1. The CDR3 has 14 residues. Germline assignment: CDR1 MGHRA and CDR2 YSYEKL. J was trimmed by 4 bases and V by 0 bases; bases with no gene match: 0. The DNA for the CDR3 is TGCGCCAGCAGCCAAGAGGACAGGGGAGAGACCCAGTACTTC. Translated, it gives CASSQEDRGETQYF.

The sample holds one count of this clone. J is TRBJ2-7 and V is TRBV5-1, with 9 bases matching TRBD1. The V segment lost 2 bases and the J segment 4 bases; nucleotides outside the gene matches: 7. CDR3 length: 15 residues. The germline V gene encodes CDR1 SGHRS and CDR2 YFSETQ. The CDR3, as DNA: TGCGCCAGCAGCTTAGAGGGGACAGGGCCATACGAGCAGTACTTC. Translation gives CASSLEGTGPYEQYF.

The genes are TRBV7-6 and TRBJ2-1; 10 nucleotides line up with TRBD1. In germline, CDR1 is SGHVS, CDR2 FNYEAQ. V was pared by 1 base and J by 5 bases, with 8 bases of the junction left unmatched. There are 17 residues in the CDR3. Written as DNA, the CDR3 is TGTGCCAGCAGCTTAGGGTGGCTTGGGACAGGGGACAATGAGCAGTTCTTC. Protein product: CASSLGWLGTGDNEQFF.

The rearrangement joins TRBV24-1 to TRBJ1-5; the D is unclear. The CDR3 is 17 amino acids. The ends were cut back, 6 bases at V and 0 bases at J, with 17 bases in the middle. Germline-derived CDR1 and CDR2 are KGHDR and SFDVKD. DNA for the CDR3: TGTGCCACCAGTTACAGACCCGATTATTATAGCAATCAGCCCCAGCATTTT. It translates to CATSYRPDYYSNQPQHF.

The chain couples TRBV6-6 to TRBJ1-2, with 8 bases identical to TRBD1. The J segment lost 5 bases and the V segment lost 6 bases, leaving 5 bases of the junction unmatched. From germline, CDR1 is MNHNY and CDR2 SVGAGI (reference sequence). The CDR3 runs 13 residues. CDR3 DNA: TGTGCCAGCAGCTGGACAGGGAGTTATGGCTACACCTTC. It codes for CASSWTGSYGYTF.

This chain connects TRBV5-1 to TRBJ2-5; maybe TRBD2 (6 bases). CDR3 length: 15 residues. The V end lost 1 base, the J end lost 5 bases, and 15 bases lay between the germline ends. The germline V gene has CDR1 SGHRS and CDR2 YFSETQ. In DNA, the CDR3 is TGCGCCAGCAGCTTGATGGGGGGTAGCCCGGAGACCCAGTACTTC. Protein: CASSLMGGSPETQYF.

A few counts support this clone. This chain connects TRBV4-1 to TRBJ1-4; TRBD1 agrees at 9 bases. The CDR3 spans 15 residues. V lost 3 bases and J lost 7; bases outside the gene matches: 6. Germline CDR1 and CDR2: MGHRA and YSYEKL. In nucleotides, the CDR3 is TGCGCCAGCAGCCAGAGGACAGGGGTAGGTGAAAAACTGTTTTTT. Protein sequence: CASSQRTGVGEKLFF.